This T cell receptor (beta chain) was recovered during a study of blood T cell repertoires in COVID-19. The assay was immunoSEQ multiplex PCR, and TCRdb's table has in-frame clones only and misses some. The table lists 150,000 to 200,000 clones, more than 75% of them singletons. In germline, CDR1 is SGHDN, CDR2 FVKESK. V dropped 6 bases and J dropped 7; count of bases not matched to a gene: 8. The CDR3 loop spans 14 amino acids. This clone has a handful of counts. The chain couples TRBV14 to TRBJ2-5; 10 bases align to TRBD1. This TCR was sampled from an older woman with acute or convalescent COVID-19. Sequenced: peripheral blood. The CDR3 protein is CASSHQTGGMTQYF. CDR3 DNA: TGTGCCAGCAGTCACCAGACAGGGGGCATGACCCAGTACTTC.